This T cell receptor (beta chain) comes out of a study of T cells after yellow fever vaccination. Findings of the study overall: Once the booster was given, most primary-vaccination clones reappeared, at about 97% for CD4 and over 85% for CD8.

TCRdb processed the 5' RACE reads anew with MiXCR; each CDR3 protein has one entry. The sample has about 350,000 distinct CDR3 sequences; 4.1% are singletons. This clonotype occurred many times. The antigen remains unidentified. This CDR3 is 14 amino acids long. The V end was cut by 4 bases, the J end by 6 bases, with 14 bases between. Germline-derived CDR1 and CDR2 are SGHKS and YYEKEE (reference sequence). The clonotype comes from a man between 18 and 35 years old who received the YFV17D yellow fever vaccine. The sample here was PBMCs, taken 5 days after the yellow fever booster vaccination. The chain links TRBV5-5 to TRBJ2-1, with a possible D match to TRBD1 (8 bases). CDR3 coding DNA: TGTGCCAGCAGCACAGGGGGGGGAATCAATGAGCAGTTCTTC. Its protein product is CASSTGGGINEQFF.